The 31 T cell receptor beta chains given below trace back to one sample, sequenced in a study of blood T cells in healthy people across ages. A second PCR of about 7 to 12 cycles used a sample-barcoded 5' primer and a J-beta primer mix. MiXCR was run by TCRdb on the 5' RACE reads, yielding one entry per CDR3 protein. The sample yields 1.5 million to 2 million distinct CDR3 sequences, roughly 27% seen once. Sequenced input: blood. Receptor source: a woman aged 25 to 39 in good health.

V usage is TRBV7-2 and J usage is TRBJ2-5; 8 bases line up with TRBD2. Germline V lookup: CDR1 SGHTA, CDR2 FQGNSA. The CDR3 is made up of 14 amino acids. The ends lost 5 bases at V and 5 bases at J; junction bases unmatched: 7. The CDR3 coding sequence is TGTGCCAGCAGCCCTTGGGGCGGGAGGGAGACCCAGTACTTC. Amino acid sequence: CASSPWGGRETQYF.

This clonotype was counted at least ten times. This chain uses TRBV3-1 with TRBJ1-1, with D perhaps TRBD1 (6 bases). The CDR3 loop spans 15 amino acids. With 1 base removed from V and 6 bases from J, the gap between germline ends came to 15 bases. The germline V gene encodes CDR1 LGHDT and CDR2 YNNKEL (reference sequence). The CDR3 coding sequence is TGTGCCAGCAGCCAAGCAGGGGCGAGGGGCGCTGAAGCTTTCTTT. Its translation is CASSQAGARGAEAFF.

The V call is TRBV5-1, the J call TRBJ1-3; TRBD1 is a possible D gene (5 bases). Germline V lookup: CDR1 SGHRS, CDR2 YFSETQ. CDR3 size: 14 residues. The ends were cut back, 4 bases at V and 4 bases at J, with 12 bases in the middle. The CDR3 spells CASSRGESGNTIYF. The CDR3 coding sequence is TGCGCCAGCAGCCGAGGGGAGTCAGGAAACACCATATATTTT.

This clonotype was seen only a few times. This sequence joins TRBV2 and TRBJ2-5, with D perhaps matching TRBD2 (6 bases). Trimming took off 6 bases at V and 1 base at J, with 18 bases between the two ends. Looked up from germline, CDR1 is SNHLY and CDR2 is FYNNEI. The CDR3 sequence is 16 residues long. The CDR3 sequence is CASRREVAATQETQYF. DNA of the CDR3: TGTGCCAGCAGACGGGAAGTAGCGGCAACCCAAGAGACCCAGTACTTC.

The chain uses TRBV6-5 and TRBJ1-3; D may be TRBD1 (5 bases). This CDR3 spans 15 amino acids. Per the germline V gene, CDR1 is MNHEY and CDR2 is SVGAGI. The V gene lost 5 bases and the J gene lost 0 bases, with 11 bases spanning the gap. CDR3 region: CASSRGRFSGNTIYF. CDR3 coding DNA: TGTGCCAGCAGTAGGGGACGGTTCTCTGGAAACACCATATATTTT.

This clonotype was counted at least ten times. The chain carries TRBV6-5 and TRBJ1-2; D is ambiguous. This CDR3 comprises 11 residues. V lost 6 bases and J 5 bases, leaving 7 bases between the germline ends. CDR1 is MNHEY, CDR2 SVGAGI, per germline. As DNA, the CDR3 is TGTGCCAGCAGGGGCACTTATGGCTACACCTTC. Translated: CASRGTYGYTF.

The table lists this clonotype with a few counts. The V gene is TRBV18, the J gene TRBJ2-7, with D perhaps given as TRBD1 or TRBD2 (5 bases each). CDR1 and CDR2 (germline): KGHSH, LQKENI. Deletions cut 5 bases from V and 7 bases from J, with 15 bases between. The CDR3 covers 13 residues. Here the CDR3 DNA reads TGTGCCAGCTCAAGGGACGAGGTCTCAGAGCAGTACTTC. This translates into CASSRDEVSEQYF.

There are a few counts of this clonotype. The gene calls are TRBV4-1 and TRBJ1-5, with 9 bases aligning to TRBD1. This CDR3 region has 17 residues. The ends lost 2 bases at V and 8 bases at J; junction bases unmatched: 13. Germline V lookup: CDR1 MGHRA, CDR2 YSYEKL. The CDR3 loop reads CASSQNPGGQGYEPQHF. The CDR3 DNA follows: TGCGCCAGCAGCCAAAATCCGGGGGGACAGGGATATGAGCCCCAGCATTTT.

This chain joins TRBV4-3 and TRBJ2-6, with 11 bases lining up with TRBD1. This CDR3 is built from 21 residues. CDR1 LGHNA and CDR2 YSLEER come from the germline V gene. V lost 1 base to trimming and J lost 1 base; unmatched junction nucleotides: 12. CDR3 nucleotides: TGCGCCAGCAGCCAAGCTCCAACCGGGACAGGGGGAAAATCTGGGGCCAACGTCCTGACTTTC. Amino acid sequence: CASSQAPTGTGGKSGANVLTF.

There are many counts of this clonotype. This chain links TRBV10-2 with TRBJ2-5, with a weak D call TRBD2 (5 bases). The CDR3 loop spans 15 amino acids. Germline V gives CDR1 WSHSY, CDR2 SAAADI. Trimming cost V 3 bases and J 3 bases, with 14 bases left between them. This CDR3 is CASSDRRRREETQYF. For the CDR3, the DNA is TGCGCCAGCAGTGACAGGCGACGGCGGGAAGAGACCCAGTACTTC.

This clonotype was seen repeatedly, ten times or more. The chain employs TRBV10-3 and TRBJ2-1; 11 bases align to TRBD1. Germline V gives CDR1 ENHRY, CDR2 SYGVKD. The CDR3 spans 15 residues. The J segment lost 9 bases and the V segment lost 6 bases, leaving 10 bases of the junction unmatched. Here the CDR3 DNA reads TGTGCCATCAGCCTCGGGACAGGGGGAAACCTTGAGCAGTTCTTC. Its protein is CAISLGTGGNLEQFF.

This clonotype was seen a handful of times. The rearrangement links TRBV5-1 to TRBJ2-5, with D tentatively TRBD2 (5 bases). The germline V gene encodes CDR1 SGHRS and CDR2 YFSETQ. V lost 3 bases to trimming and J lost 2 bases, with 14 bases between them. The CDR3 consists of 15 residues. In DNA form, the CDR3 reads TGCGCCAGCAGCTACGGGAACACCTTGCAAGAGACCCAGTACTTC. Translation: CASSYGNTLQETQYF. Filled out from reference TRBV5-1 and TRBJ2-5, the complete variable domain reads KAGVTQTPRYLIKTRGQQVTLSCSPISGHRSVSWYQQTPGQGLQFLFEYFSETQRNKGNFPGRFSGRQFSNSRSEMNVSTLELGDSALYLCASSYGNTLQETQYFGPGTRLLVL.

The V and J genes are TRBV6-6 and TRBJ1-6; a possible D gene is TRBD1 (5 bases). CDR1 and CDR2 (germline): MNHNY, SVGAGI (reference sequence). The V end lost 9 bases, the J end lost 5 bases, and 20 bases lay between the germline ends. The CDR3 contains 16 residues. The CDR3 loop reads CASNNGPGRDNSPLHF. The CDR3 nucleotides read TGTGCCAGTAACAACGGACCAGGGAGGGATAATTCACCCCTCCACTTT.

CDR3: CAIGAGIAGTYNEQFF. The CDR3 DNA reads TGTGCCATCGGTGCGGGGATAGCGGGAACCTACAATGAGCAGTTCTTC. This chain links TRBV10-3 with TRBJ2-1; 8 nucleotides align to TRBD2. This CDR3 has 16 amino acids. V dropped 8 bases and J dropped 2; count of bases not matched to a gene: 11. From germline, CDR1 is ENHRY and CDR2 SYGVKD.

The rearrangement links TRBV5-1 to TRBJ1-4; weak D call: TRBD1 (6 bases). Trimming stripped 4 bases from V and 8 bases from J, with 18 bases between. The germline V gene encodes CDR1 SGHRS and CDR2 YFSETQ. The CDR3 runs 15 residues. The chain's CDR3 is CASSTNPGASEKLFF. As DNA, the CDR3 is TGCGCCAGCAGCACGAATCCGGGGGCGAGCGAAAAACTGTTTTTT.

This clonotype was seen many times. The chain recombines TRBV20-1 with TRBJ2-1; TRBD1 matches 7 bases. CDR3 length: 15 amino acids. Germline CDR1 is DFQATT and CDR2 is SNEGSKA (reference sequence). V shed 6 bases and J 5 bases; nucleotides not matched to a gene: 13. CDR3: CSAPHPGTADNEQFF. The CDR3 DNA sequence: TGCAGTGCGCCCCACCCCGGGACAGCCGACAATGAGCAGTTCTTC.

This clonotype was counted a few times. This CDR3 is CASSRGLAAEQYF. The CDR3, as DNA: TGTGCCAGCAGCCGGGGACTAGCGGCGGAGCAGTACTTC. This chain links TRBV3-1 with TRBJ2-7, with 11 bases fitting TRBD2. There are 13 residues in the CDR3. With 4 bases clipped from V and 7 bases from J, the junction kept 3 bases outside the gene matches. In germline, CDR1 is LGHDT, CDR2 YNNKEL (reference sequence).

Only a few counts were recorded for this clonotype. The chain has TRBV20-1 and TRBJ2-4; TRBD2 matches at 7 bases. V lost 0 bases, J lost 3 bases, and 8 bases stayed unmatched. Germline CDR1 is DFQATT and CDR2 is SNEGSKA (reference sequence). The CDR3 is 16 residues long. The CDR3 coding sequence is TGCAGTGCTAGAGATCGAACGGGAGGATTCAAAAACATTCAGTACTTC. Its protein product is CSARDRTGGFKNIQYF.

V is TRBV12-3 or TRBV12-4 and J is TRBJ2-3; 15 bases align to TRBD2. V was clipped by 5 bases and J by 7 bases; unmatched bases: 10. This CDR3 is 17 amino acids long. Written as DNA, the CDR3 is TGTGCCAGCAGTCACTTGATGGGACTAGCGGGGGGAAATACGCAGTATTTT. Translation: CASSHLMGLAGGNTQYF.

This clonotype came up many times. The gene calls are TRBV6-6 and TRBJ1-6, with TRBD1 as a possible D gene (6 bases). The CDR3 runs 14 residues. With 5 bases removed from V and 9 bases from J, the gap between germline ends came to 14 bases. CDR1 is MNHNY and CDR2 is SVGAGI in the germline V gene (reference sequence). In DNA form, the CDR3 reads TGTGCCAGCAGTCCGACAGGAGGAGGTTCACCCCTCCACTTT. This gives the protein CASSPTGGGSPLHF.

This clonotype was seen a few times. J is TRBJ2-1 and V is TRBV29-1; D unresolved. V lost 3 bases, J lost 0 bases, and 9 bases lay in between. The germline V gene encodes CDR1 SQVTM and CDR2 ANQGSEA. The CDR3 spans 14 residues. In nucleotides, the CDR3 is TGCAGCGTTGAGGGCAGCTACTCCTACAATGAGCAGTTCTTC. Protein product: CSVEGSYSYNEQFF.

DNA for the CDR3: TGTGCCAGCAGGGGAGGGACAGTCTATGGCTACACCTTC. Its protein product is CASRGGTVYGYTF. The chain has TRBV6-5 and TRBJ1-2; 7 nucleotides agree with TRBD1. CDR3 length: 13 amino acids. The V segment lost 6 bases and the J segment 4 bases; nucleotides outside the gene matches: 5. The germline CDR1 and CDR2 sequences are MNHEY and SVGAGI.

This clonotype came up a few times. The rearrangement links TRBV7-6 to TRBJ2-1, with D perhaps matching TRBD1 or TRBD2 (6 bases each). CDR1 is SGHVS and CDR2 is FNYEAQ in the germline V gene. Trimming took off 6 bases at V and 5 bases at J, with 17 bases between the two ends. The length of the CDR3 is 15 residues. This CDR3 is CASRPEGGGDNEQFF. The CDR3, as DNA: TGTGCCAGCAGGCCCGAGGGGGGTGGGGACAATGAGCAGTTCTTC.

This clonotype was seen repeatedly, ten times or more. The chain joins TRBV12-3 or TRBV12-4 to TRBJ2-7, with 9 bases identical to TRBD2. With 5 bases clipped from V and 2 bases from J, the junction kept 7 bases outside the gene matches. The length of the CDR3 is 15 residues. In DNA, the CDR3 is TGTGCCAGCAGTAGCCCAGCGGGGGGAGCCTACGAGCAGTACTTC. Amino acids: CASSSPAGGAYEQYF.

Comments on this clonotype: A read error is possible here, since a much larger clone lies one base away. The chain couples TRBV6-5 to TRBJ2-1; perhaps TRBD1 as D (6 bases). The CDR3 is 16 amino acids. V lost 0 bases, J lost 10 bases, and 19 bases lay in between. Germline CDR1 MNHEY, CDR2 SVGAGI. CDR3 protein: CASSYSMQGTTYEQFF. The DNA for the CDR3 is TGTGCCAGCAGTTACTCGATGCAGGGGACGACCTACGAGCAGTTCTTC.

There are a few counts of this clonotype. The chain combines TRBV9 with TRBJ2-3; no firm D call. The V gene lost 5 bases and the J gene lost 4 bases, with 14 bases spanning the gap. The CDR3 contains 14 residues. Germline CDR1 reads SGDLS; CDR2 reads YYNGEE. The chain's CDR3 is CASSPMWVPDTQYF. The CDR3 coding sequence is TGTGCCAGCAGTCCCATGTGGGTACCAGATACGCAGTATTTT. Full variable domain (missing parts from reference TRBV9 and TRBJ2-3): DSGVTQTPKHLITATGQRVTLRCSPRSGDLSVYWYQQSLDQGLQFLIQYYNGEERAKGNILERFSAQQFPDLHSELNLSSLELGDSALYFCASSPMWVPDTQYFGPGTRLTVL.

This clonotype showed up many times. The V gene is TRBV4-2, the J gene TRBJ2-7; D is unclear. Germline-derived CDR1 and CDR2 are LGHNA and YNFKEQ. The CDR3 runs 15 residues. V was trimmed by 2 bases and J by 0 bases, leaving 11 bases between them. The CDR3 sequence: CASSQPTPSSYEQYF. Here the CDR3 DNA reads TGTGCCAGCAGCCAACCGACGCCCAGCTCCTACGAGCAGTACTTC.

This clonotype was found a few times. V gene TRBV18 combines with J gene TRBJ2-5; 14 bases align to TRBD2. CDR3 size: 17 residues. Germline lookup yields CDR1 KGHSH and CDR2 LQKENI. With 5 bases clipped from V and 2 bases from J, the junction kept 7 bases outside the gene matches. CDR3: CASSAGLAGGQQETQYF. The CDR3 DNA follows: TGTGCCAGCTCAGCCGGACTAGCGGGAGGCCAACAAGAGACCCAGTACTTC. The complete variable domain, with remaining parts taken from reference TRBV18 and TRBJ2-5, reads NAGVMQNPRHLVRRRGQEARLRCSPMKGHSHVYWYRQLPEEGLKFMVYLQKENIIDESGMPKERFSAEFPKEGPSILRIQQVVRGDSAAYFCASSAGLAGGQQETQYFGPGTRLLVL.

This clonotype was counted between two and nine times. The CDR3 loop is CASSPPSAARGYTF. CDR3 bases: TGTGCCAGCAGTCCGCCCTCCGCGGCTCGAGGCTACACCTTC. This sequence joins TRBV28 and TRBJ1-2; D remains unclear. Germline V gene lookup returns CDR1 MDHEN and CDR2 SYDVKM. With 5 bases removed from V and 8 bases from J, the gap between germline ends came to 18 bases. The CDR3 consists of 14 residues.

This clonotype came up a few times. The genes are TRBV20-1 and TRBJ1-3; no reliable D call. CDR3 size: 14 residues. Germline V gene lookup returns CDR1 DFQATT and CDR2 SNEGSKA (reference sequence). Trimming pared 3 bases from V and 0 bases from J, leaving 9 bases between. The CDR3 region is CSASVGASGNTIYF. The CDR3 nucleotides read TGCAGTGCTAGTGTGGGTGCCTCTGGAAACACCATATATTTT.

The chain is built from TRBV7-3 and TRBJ2-3; 11 bases are shared with TRBD2. CDR3 length equals 16 residues. The V gene's germline CDR1 is SGHTA and CDR2 FQGTGA. With 5 bases clipped from V and 3 bases from J, the junction kept 7 bases outside the gene matches. For the CDR3, the DNA is TGTGCCAGCAGCGAATATACTAGCGGGGGAACAGATACGCAGTATTTT. It codes for CASSEYTSGGTDTQYF.